This TCR beta chain was recorded in a study of T cells in Graves' hyperthyroidism and ophthalmopathy. This clonotype was found many times. Antigen: not known. V lost 5 bases and J lost 7; bases outside the gene matches: 4. CDR3 size: 15 residues. Findings and caveats of the study: Before onset, by a median of approximately 5.9 months, the model predicted ophthalmopathy.

PBMCs were obtained from 10 ml fresh peripheral blood. Researchers took RNA transcripts and amplified the TCR beta CDR3 regions from them. The HTBI primer set served for first-round RT-PCR of the TCR CDR3. In TCRdb, the multiplex PCR reads were re-called with MiXCR into one record per CDR3 protein. The sample records approximately 600,000 distinct CDR3 sequences, about 14% being singletons. The receptor comes from a woman younger than 35 with Graves' ophthalmopathy. V gene TRBV12-3 or TRBV12-4 combines with J gene TRBJ2-1, with 14 bases identical to TRBD2. Sample: blood. CDR3 nucleotide sequence: TGTGCCAGCAGTGACGGGACTAGCGGGAGTAATGAGCAGTTCTTC. This sequence encodes CASSDGTSGSNEQFF.